These 26 T cell receptor beta chains were all obtained from the same sample, sequenced in a study of blood T cell repertoires in COVID-19. TCRdb keeps only in-frame clones here, not all; method: immunoSEQ multiplex PCR. The table includes 100,000 to 150,000 clones, around four fifths detected once. The sequencing input was PBMCs or T cells enriched from blood (not recorded which). The source of these receptors is a man aged 40-50 years with acute COVID-19.

V is TRBV29-1 and J is TRBJ2-1, with TRBD1 matching 9 bases. The CDR3 spans 13 residues. Germline loops: CDR1 SQVTM, CDR2 ANQGSEA. V lost 5 bases, J lost 10 bases, and 9 bases stayed unmatched. The CDR3 nucleotides are TGCAGCGTTTCTCCGGGACAGGGAGGGGAGCAGTTCTTC. It specifies CSVSPGQGGEQFF.

A few counts support this clone. This chain links TRBV11-2 with TRBJ2-7; no reliable D call. CDR3 size: 14 residues. V lost 3 bases, J lost 0 bases, and 9 bases lay in between. Germline assignment: CDR1 SGHAT and CDR2 FQNNGV. CDR3 region: CASSFSQDSYEQYF. DNA for the CDR3: TGTGCCAGCAGCTTCAGCCAGGACTCCTACGAGCAGTACTTC. Full variable domain (rest looked up from reference TRBV11-2 and TRBJ2-7): EAGVAQSPRYKIIEKRQSVAFWCNPISGHATLYWYQQILGQGPKLLIQFQNNGVVDDSQLPKDRFSAERLKGVDSTLKIQPAKLEDSAVYLCASSFSQDSYEQYFGPGTRLTVT.

The gene calls are TRBV7-6 and TRBJ2-2; 8 nucleotides align to TRBD2. Germline CDR1 SGHVS, CDR2 FNYEAQ. This CDR3 is built from 16 residues. V lost 5 bases to trimming and J lost 1 base; unmatched junction nucleotides: 6. The chain's CDR3 is CASSRLAGGNTGELFF. The CDR3 bases are TGTGCCAGCAGCCGCCTAGCGGGCGGGAACACCGGGGAGCTGTTTTTT.

With respect to this clone: One end of the junction does not line up with germline, which may come from a read error. The chain employs TRBV6-5 and TRBJ1-1; D unresolved. Germline V gene lookup returns CDR1 MNHEY and CDR2 SVGAGI. CDR3 size: 12 residues. The CDR3 DNA sequence: TGTGCCAGCAGTGACTCGGGCCTGGAAGCTTTCTTT. This translates into CASSDSGLEAFF.

In the case of this clone: One end of the junction does not line up with germline, which may come from a read error. The chain combines TRBV7-9 with TRBJ1-2; D unclear. The CDR3 contains 13 residues. The germline CDR1 and CDR2 sequences are SEHNR and FQNEAQ (reference sequence). Written as DNA, the CDR3 is TGTGCCAGCAGCTTGGAGAGCTGGGGAAAACTAGACTTC. As protein: CASSLESWGKLDF. The full variable domain, with the rest looked up from reference TRBV7-9 and TRBJ1-2, is DTGVSQNPRHKITKRGQNVTFRCDPISEHNRLYWYRQTLGQGPEFLTYFQNEAQLEKSRLLSDRFSAERPKGSFSTLEIQRTEQGDSAMYLCASSLESWGKLDFGSGTRLTVV.

This chain links TRBV19 with TRBJ1-2; D call uncertain. Trimming left V 3 bases short and J 3 bases short, with 11 bases between. The CDR3 covers 14 residues. Germline V gene sequence: CDR1 LNHDA, CDR2 SQIVND (reference sequence). The CDR3 loop is CASSIEGTHYGYTF. The CDR3 nucleotides are TGTGCCAGTAGTATCGAGGGAACGCACTATGGCTACACCTTC.

Worth noting for this clone: Different DNA sequences within this sample yield the same CDR3. The genes are TRBV5-1 and TRBJ2-2, with 11 nucleotides matching TRBD2. There are 15 residues in the CDR3. Germline loops: CDR1 SGHRS, CDR2 YFSETQ. V gave up 4 bases and J gave up 4 bases; unmatched junction bases: 3. The CDR3: CASSPGTSGTGELFF. The DNA of the CDR3 is TGCGCCAGCAGCCCCGGGACTAGCGGCACCGGGGAGCTGTTTTTT.

The chain combines TRBV3-1 (or the pseudogene TRBV3-2) with TRBJ1-4; D is ambiguous. The germline CDR1 and CDR2 sequences are LGHDT and YNNKEL (reference sequence). V dropped 1 base and J dropped 8 bases, with 17 bases sitting between them. The length of the CDR3 is 16 residues. The CDR3, as DNA: TGTGCCAGCAGCCAAGCCCCAGGAGGGATGGTCGAAAAACTGTTTTTT. This sequence encodes CASSQAPGGMVEKLFF.

The chain has TRBV7-9 and TRBJ1-4; 9 nucleotides agree with TRBD1. Germline V gene lookup returns CDR1 SEHNR and CDR2 FQNEAQ (reference sequence). The CDR3 runs 16 residues. J lost 4 bases, V lost 4 bases, and 7 bases had no gene match. CDR3 nucleotides: TGTGCCAGCAGCTCACAGGGGGCGCTTGGTAATGAAAAACTGTTTTTT. It encodes CASSSQGALGNEKLFF.

This chain links TRBV4-2 with TRBJ1-5; D uncertain. The V end lost 6 bases, the J end lost 2 bases, and 11 bases lay between the germline ends. This CDR3 is built from 14 residues. Germline V gene sequence: CDR1 LGHNA, CDR2 YNFKEQ. CDR3 in DNA: TGTGCCAGCAGTCGCATAGGAGGCAATCAGCCCCAGCATTTT. It specifies CASSRIGGNQPQHF.

The rearrangement joins TRBV28 to TRBJ1-2; D call uncertain. Germline loops: CDR1 MDHEN, CDR2 SYDVKM. The V end was cut by 6 bases, the J end by 4 bases, with 6 bases between. The length of the CDR3 is 11 residues. CDR3 region: CASSYTYGYTF. CDR3 DNA sequence: TGTGCCAGCAGCTATACCTATGGCTACACCTTC.

The chain recombines TRBV19 with TRBJ1-5, with 9 bases aligning to TRBD1. The germline V gene has CDR1 LNHDA and CDR2 SQIVND (reference sequence). This CDR3 comprises 15 residues. With V trimmed by 8 bases and J by 3 bases, 8 bases remained unmatched. CDR3 residues: CASWTGTGHNQPQHF. Written as DNA, the CDR3 is TGTGCCAGTTGGACCGGGACAGGGCACAATCAGCCCCAGCATTTT.

The chain combines TRBV9 with TRBJ1-2, with a weak D call TRBD1 (6 bases). Per the germline V gene, CDR1 is SGDLS and CDR2 is YYNGEE. The CDR3 is 16 amino acids. The V gene lost 0 bases and the J gene lost 1 base, with 13 bases spanning the gap. CDR3 coding DNA: TGTGCCAGCAGCGTAGGCGGGGGGGCGGATAACTATGGCTACACCTTC. It yields the protein CASSVGGGADNYGYTF.

The rearrangement joins TRBV19 to TRBJ1-3; D is unclear. CDR1 is LNHDA, CDR2 SQIVND, per germline (reference sequence). This CDR3 spans 14 amino acids. Trimming stripped 1 base from V and 3 bases from J, with 7 bases between. In DNA form, the CDR3 reads TGTGCCAGTAGTATAGGCGGGAATGGAAACACCATATATTTT. Amino acids: CASSIGGNGNTIYF. Complete variable domain (other parts from reference TRBV19 and TRBJ1-3): DGGITQSPKYLFRKEGQNVTLSCEQNLNHDAMYWYRQDPGQGLRLIYYSQIVNDFQKGDIAEGYSVSREKKESFPLTVTSAQKNPTAFYLCASSIGGNGNTIYFGEGSWLTVV.

As DNA, the CDR3 is TGTGCCACCTCTCTGACGGGACAGGGGTACAATGAGCAGTTCTTC. It encodes CATSLTGQGYNEQFF. J is TRBJ2-1 and V is TRBV24-1; 10 bases fit TRBD1. Germline CDR1 is KGHDR and CDR2 is SFDVKD. The CDR3 is 15 amino acids. Unmatched junction bases numbered 8, after V lost 9 bases and J lost 4 bases.

The chain is built from TRBV7-9 and TRBJ2-5; D remains unclear. V lost 1 base and J 5 bases, leaving 5 bases between the germline ends. The germline V gene has CDR1 SEHNR and CDR2 FQNEAQ (reference sequence). The CDR3 is 12 amino acids. The CDR3 sequence is CASSLDGETQYF. DNA for the CDR3: TGTGCCAGCAGCTTAGACGGGGAGACCCAGTACTTC.

As DNA, the CDR3 is TGTGCCAGCAGCGTAGTGGGTCGAATCCACTATAGCAATCAGCCCCAGCATTTT. As protein: CASSVVGRIHYSNQPQHF. V gene TRBV9 combines with J gene TRBJ1-5; D ambiguous. The CDR3 loop spans 18 amino acids. From germline, CDR1 is SGDLS and CDR2 YYNGEE. V dropped 0 bases and J dropped 0 bases, with 16 bases sitting between them.

The chain combines TRBV11-2 with TRBJ2-1; D possibly corresponds to TRBD2 (5 bases). The germline gives CDR1 SGHAT, CDR2 FQNNGV. V lost 5 bases and J lost 3, with 17 bases in between. CDR3 length equals 16 residues. The CDR3 protein is CASSLLGQAGYNEQFF. CDR3 nucleotides: TGTGCCAGCAGCCTTTTAGGGCAGGCGGGCTACAATGAGCAGTTCTTC.

The rearrangement uses TRBV5-5 and TRBJ2-7; a possible D gene is TRBD2 (5 bases). The CDR3 loop spans 12 amino acids. V was cut by 2 bases and J by 4 bases, with 7 bases left in between. The germline gives CDR1 SGHKS, CDR2 YYEKEE (reference sequence). CDR3 region: CASSFTGYEQYF. The CDR3 DNA sequence: TGTGCCAGCAGCTTTACGGGGTACGAGCAGTACTTC.

This chain uses TRBV28 with TRBJ2-7; weak D call: TRBD2 (6 bases). The CDR3 spans 14 residues. V lost 5 bases to trimming and J lost 1 base, with 12 bases between them. Germline V gene sequence: CDR1 MDHEN, CDR2 SYDVKM. The CDR3 loop is CASSAPAGSYEQYF. In nucleotides, the CDR3 is TGTGCCAGCAGTGCCCCTGCGGGATCCTACGAGCAGTACTTC.

The chain is built from TRBV2 and TRBJ2-2, with D tentatively TRBD2 (6 bases). Germline V gene sequence: CDR1 SNHLY, CDR2 FYNNEI. Trimming took off 6 bases at V and 4 bases at J, with 12 bases between the two ends. The CDR3 extends over 14 amino acids. The CDR3 loop is CASREGLSTGELFF. DNA of the CDR3: TGTGCCAGCAGGGAGGGACTTTCCACCGGGGAGCTGTTTTTT. The variable domain in full, completed from reference TRBV2 and TRBJ2-2, reads EPEVTQTPSHQVTQMGQEVILRCVPISNHLYFYWYRQILGQKVEFLVSFYNNEISEKSEIFDDQFSVERPDGSNFTLKIRSTKLEDSAMYFCASREGLSTGELFFGEGSRLTVL.

Details on this clone: Distinct nucleotide sequences in the sample also encode this CDR3. The rearrangement uses TRBV5-1 and TRBJ2-3; D is uncertain. Trimming took 0 bases from V and 5 from J, leaving 7 bases between them. Germline assignment: CDR1 SGHRS and CDR2 YFSETQ. The CDR3 is made up of 13 amino acids. The CDR3 DNA reads as TGCGCCAGCAGCTTGGCCGAGGTAGATACGCAGTATTTT. Translation gives CASSLAEVDTQYF. The whole variable domain, remainder taken from reference TRBV5-1 and TRBJ2-3, is KAGVTQTPRYLIKTRGQQVTLSCSPISGHRSVSWYQQTPGQGLQFLFEYFSETQRNKGNFPGRFSGRQFSNSRSEMNVSTLELGDSALYLCASSLAEVDTQYFGPGTRLTVL.

The chain carries TRBV6-5 and TRBJ1-2; tentatively, D is TRBD1 (5 bases). Germline CDR1 and CDR2: MNHEY and SVGAGI. V gave up 6 bases and J gave up 1 base, with 15 bases separating them. CDR3 length equals 15 residues. CDR3 region: CASRPSGLLNYGYTF. The CDR3 DNA sequence: TGTGCCAGCAGGCCCTCAGGGCTACTTAACTATGGCTACACCTTC.

The chain combines TRBV15 with TRBJ2-7; 7 bases agree with TRBD2. This CDR3 region has 15 residues. V trimming: 1 base; J trimming: 0 bases; junction bases outside the gene matches: 3. The germline V gene encodes CDR1 LNHNV and CDR2 YYDKDF (reference sequence). The CDR3 reads CATSRVAGVSYEQYF. The CDR3 bases are TGTGCCACCAGCAGAGTAGCGGGTGTCTCCTACGAGCAGTACTTC. Combining the CDR3 with reference TRBV15 and TRBJ2-7 gives the whole variable domain DAMVIQNPRYQVTQFGKPVTLSCSQTLNHNVMYWYQQKSSQAPKLLFHYYDKDFNNEADTPDNFQSRRPNTSFCFLDIRSPGLGDTAMYLCATSRVAGVSYEQYFGPGTRLTVT.

The chain combines TRBV25-1 with TRBJ1-2; unclear D gene. The V end lost 8 bases, the J end lost 5 bases, and 12 bases lay between the germline ends. The CDR3 totals 12 residues. Germline V gene lookup returns CDR1 MGHDK and CDR2 SYGVNS. CDR3 amino acids: CASHSLRYGYTF. The CDR3 region has the DNA TGTGCCAGCCACTCCCTGAGGTATGGCTACACCTTC.

V and J are TRBV5-1 and TRBJ2-2, with D possibly matching TRBD1 (7 bases). From germline, CDR1 is SGHRS and CDR2 YFSETQ. CDR3 length equals 15 residues. Between the trimmed V and J ends, which lost 3 bases and 2 bases, there was a span of 11 bases. The chain's CDR3 is CASSSGGINTGELFF. The DNA of the CDR3 is TGCGCCAGCAGCTCAGGGGGGATTAACACCGGGGAGCTGTTTTTT.